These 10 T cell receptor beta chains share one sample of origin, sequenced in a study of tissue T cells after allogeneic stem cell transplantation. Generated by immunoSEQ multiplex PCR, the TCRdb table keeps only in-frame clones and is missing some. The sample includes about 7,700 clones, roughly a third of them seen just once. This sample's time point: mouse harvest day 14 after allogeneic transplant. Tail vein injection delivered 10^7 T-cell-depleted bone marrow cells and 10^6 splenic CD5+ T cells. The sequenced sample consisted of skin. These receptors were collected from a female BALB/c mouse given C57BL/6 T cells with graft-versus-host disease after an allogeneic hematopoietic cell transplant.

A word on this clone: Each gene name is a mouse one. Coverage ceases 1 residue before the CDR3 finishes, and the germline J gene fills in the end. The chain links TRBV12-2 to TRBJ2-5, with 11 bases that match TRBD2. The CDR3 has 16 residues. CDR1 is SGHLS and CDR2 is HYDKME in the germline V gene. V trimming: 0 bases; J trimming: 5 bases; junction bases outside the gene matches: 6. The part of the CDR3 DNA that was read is TGTGCCAGCTCTCTCCCACTGGGGGGGCCTCCAGACACCCAGTAC. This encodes CASSLPLGGPPDTQY. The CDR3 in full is CASSLPLGGPPDTQYF.

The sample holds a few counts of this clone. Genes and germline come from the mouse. CDR3 amino acids: CASSDGDTEVFF. CDR3 DNA, as far as it was read: TGTGCCAGCAGTGATGGGGACACAGAAGTCTTC. The J gene is TRBJ1-1, the V gene TRBV13-1; D remains unclear. The CDR3 goes on 1 residue after the read ends, and that part is filled in from the germline J gene. CDR3 size: 12 residues. Trimming removed 0 bases from V and 3 bases from J, with 3 bases in between. Germline-derived CDR1 and CDR2 are NSHNY and SYGAGN.

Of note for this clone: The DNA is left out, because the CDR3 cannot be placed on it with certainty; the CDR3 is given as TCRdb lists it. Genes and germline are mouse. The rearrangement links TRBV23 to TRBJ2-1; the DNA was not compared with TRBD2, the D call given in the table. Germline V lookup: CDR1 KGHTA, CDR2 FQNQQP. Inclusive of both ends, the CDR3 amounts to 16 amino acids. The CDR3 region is CSSSHRDWGVGAEQFF.

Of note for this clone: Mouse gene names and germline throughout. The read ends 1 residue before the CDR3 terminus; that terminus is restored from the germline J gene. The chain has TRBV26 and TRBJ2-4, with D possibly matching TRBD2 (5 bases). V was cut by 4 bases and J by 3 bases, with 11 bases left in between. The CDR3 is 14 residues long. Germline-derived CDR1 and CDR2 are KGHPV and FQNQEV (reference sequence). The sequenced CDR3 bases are TGTGCCAGCAGTCCCTGGACTTGGCAAAACACCTTGTAC. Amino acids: CASSPWTWQNTLY. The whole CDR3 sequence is CASSPWTWQNTLYF.

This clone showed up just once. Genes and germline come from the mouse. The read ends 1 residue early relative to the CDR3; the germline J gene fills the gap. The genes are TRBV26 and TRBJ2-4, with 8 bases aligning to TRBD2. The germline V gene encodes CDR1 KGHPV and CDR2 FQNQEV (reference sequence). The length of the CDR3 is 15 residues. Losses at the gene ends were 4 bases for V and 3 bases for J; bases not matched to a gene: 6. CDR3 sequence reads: CASSPRLGRQNTLYF. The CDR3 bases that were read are TGTGCCAGCAGTCCTCGACTGGGGAGGCAAAACACCTTGTAC.

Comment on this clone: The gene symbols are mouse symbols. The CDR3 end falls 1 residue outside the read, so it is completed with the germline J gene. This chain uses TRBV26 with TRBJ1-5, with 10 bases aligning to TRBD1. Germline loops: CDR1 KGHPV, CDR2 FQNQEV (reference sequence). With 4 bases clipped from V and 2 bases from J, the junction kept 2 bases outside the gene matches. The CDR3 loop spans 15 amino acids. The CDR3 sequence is CASSPGQGYNQAPLF. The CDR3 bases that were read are TGTGCCAGCAGTCCGGGACAGGGGTACAACCAGGCTCCGCTT. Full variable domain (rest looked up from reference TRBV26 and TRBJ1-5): NSKVIQTPRYLVKGQGQKAKMRCIPEKGHPVVFWYQQNKNNEFKFLINFQNQEVLQQIDMTEKRFSAECPSNSPCSLEIQSSEAGDSALYLCASSPGQGYNQAPLFGEGTRLSVL.

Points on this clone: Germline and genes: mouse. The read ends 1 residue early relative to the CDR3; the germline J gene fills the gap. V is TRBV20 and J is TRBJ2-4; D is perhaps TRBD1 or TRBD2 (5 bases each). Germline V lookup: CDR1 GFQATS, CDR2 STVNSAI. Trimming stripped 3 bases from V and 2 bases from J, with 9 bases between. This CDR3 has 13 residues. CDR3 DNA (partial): TGTGGTGCTAGAGCGGGGGTTCAAAACACCTTGTAC. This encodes CGARAGVQNTLY. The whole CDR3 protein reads CGARAGVQNTLYF.

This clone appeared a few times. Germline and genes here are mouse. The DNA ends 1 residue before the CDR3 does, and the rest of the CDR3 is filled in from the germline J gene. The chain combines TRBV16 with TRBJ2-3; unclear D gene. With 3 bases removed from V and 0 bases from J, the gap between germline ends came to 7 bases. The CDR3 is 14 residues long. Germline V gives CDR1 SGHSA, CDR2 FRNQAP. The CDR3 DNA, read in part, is TGTGCAAGCAGCTTTATGGGTAGTGCAGAAACGCTGTAT. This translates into CASSFMGSAETLY. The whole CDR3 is CASSFMGSAETLYF.

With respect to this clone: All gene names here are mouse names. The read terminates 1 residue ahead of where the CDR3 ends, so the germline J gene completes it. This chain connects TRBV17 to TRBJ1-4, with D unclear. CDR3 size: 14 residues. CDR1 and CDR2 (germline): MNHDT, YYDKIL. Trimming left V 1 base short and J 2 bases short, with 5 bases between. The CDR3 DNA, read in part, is TGTGCTAGCAGTAGAGGGCAATCCAACGAAAGATTATTT. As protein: CASSRGQSNERLF. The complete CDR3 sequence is CASSRGQSNERLFF. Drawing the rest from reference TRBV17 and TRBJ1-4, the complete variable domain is DTTVKQNPRYKLARVGKPVNLICSQTMNHDTMYWYQKKPNQAPKLLLFYYDKILNREADTFEKFQSSRPNNSFCSLYIGSAGLEYSAMYLCASSRGQSNERLFFGHGTKLSVL.

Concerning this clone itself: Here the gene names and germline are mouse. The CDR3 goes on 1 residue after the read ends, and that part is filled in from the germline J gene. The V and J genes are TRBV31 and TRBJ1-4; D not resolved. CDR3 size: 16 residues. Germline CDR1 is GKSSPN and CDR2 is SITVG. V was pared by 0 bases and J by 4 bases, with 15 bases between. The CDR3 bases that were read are TGTGCCTGGAGTCTAAGTAGGAGACAAAACAACGAAAGATTATTT. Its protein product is CAWSLSRRQNNERLF. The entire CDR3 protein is CAWSLSRRQNNERLFF.